This T cell receptor (beta chain) derives from a study of shared clonotypes between healthy human individuals. Study at large: The study drew on a couple of women and a few men aged 18 to 49 as donors.

The CDR3 is 16 amino acids. Germline V gives CDR1 MNHNY, CDR2 SVGAGI (reference sequence). V gave up 2 bases and J gave up 6 bases; unmatched junction bases: 7. The material for each subset, its genomic DNA, was split evenly across several immunoSEQ plates. Method: immunoSEQ multiplex PCR; TCRdb's copy keeps in-frame clones and lacks some. The table includes under 1 million clones, just over 95% detected once. As to this clone: What it recognizes is unknown.

Terminally differentiated effector memory CD45RA+ cells were excluded from the naive CD8 cells, which were CD45RO-negative and positively selected for CCR7. General observations from the study: Richness estimates generally favored naive over memory subsets.

Material for sequencing was naive CD8+ T cells sorted from blood. The genes are TRBV6-6 and TRBJ2-3; 11 bases fit TRBD2. The TCR was taken from a man in his thirties or forties in good health. This CDR3 reads CASSYQLAGDLDTQYF. The DNA of the CDR3 is TGTGCCAGCAGTTACCAACTAGCGGGGGACCTGGATACGCAGTATTTT.